These 32 T cell receptor beta chains originate from one sample sequenced in a study of response to subunit inactivated influenza vaccine. TCRdb reprocessed the RT-PCR reads with MiXCR, giving one entry per CDR3 protein. The sample shows 450,000 to 600,000 distinct CDR3 sequences, roughly 7.9% of them seen only once. Here the sequenced sample was PBMCs from blood, taken roughly 24 months after vaccination. These receptors came from a man aged 45 to 70 who received an inactivated influenza vaccine.

This clonotype showed up just a few times. The chain combines TRBV7-3 with TRBJ2-3; D ambiguous. Trimming took off 2 bases at V and 0 bases at J, with 12 bases between the two ends. The V gene's germline CDR1 is SGHTA and CDR2 FQGTGA. The CDR3 consists of 16 residues. The CDR3 here is CASSLRMRGSTDTQYF. DNA of the CDR3: TGTGCCAGCAGCTTACGGATGCGTGGGAGCACAGATACGCAGTATTTT.

In its sample, this clonotype was seen many times. The genes are TRBV24-1 and TRBJ2-4; possibly TRBD1 for D (5 bases). V lost 3 bases and J lost 4, with 6 bases in between. The V gene's germline CDR1 is KGHDR and CDR2 SFDVKD. This CDR3 has 13 residues. Written as DNA, the CDR3 is TGTGCCACCAGTGATGGGGCGAAAAACATTCAGTACTTC. This translates into CATSDGAKNIQYF.

This clonotype was seen a few times. The chain employs TRBV5-1 and TRBJ1-4, with TRBD1 matching over 7 bases. Germline V gene sequence: CDR1 SGHRS, CDR2 YFSETQ. V was pared by 4 bases and J by 2 bases, with 5 bases of the junction left unmatched. This CDR3 contains 15 residues. CDR3 amino acids: CASSNPGQTNEKLFF. The CDR3 region has the DNA TGCGCCAGCAGCAATCCGGGACAGACTAATGAAAAACTGTTTTTT.

The J gene is TRBJ2-7, the V gene TRBV5-8; 7 nucleotides agree with TRBD2. Per germline, CDR1 SGHTS and CDR2 YDEGEE. The trim removed 1 base at V and 2 bases at J, leaving 9 bases unmatched. The CDR3 is 16 amino acids. The CDR3 DNA follows: TGTGCCAGCAGCTTGTTTCTAGCGGCGACCACCTACGAGCAGTACTTC. It codes for CASSLFLAATTYEQYF.

This clonotype appeared a few times. This chain connects TRBV4-1 to TRBJ2-2; 7 bases align to TRBD2. The V segment lost 4 bases and the J segment 6 bases; nucleotides outside the gene matches: 8. This CDR3 region has 15 residues. CDR1 is MGHRA and CDR2 is YSYEKL in the germline V gene. The CDR3, as DNA: TGCGCCAGCAGCCCTCGGGACTATTTTGCCGGGGAGCTGTTTTTT. Translated: CASSPRDYFAGELFF.

V usage is TRBV10-3 and J usage is TRBJ2-6, with 9 bases fitting TRBD1. Germline CDR1 and CDR2: ENHRY and SYGVKD. The ends lost 4 bases at V and 4 bases at J; junction bases unmatched: 2. This CDR3 has 15 amino acids. As DNA, the CDR3 is TGTGCCATCAGTGTACAGGGGGCAGGGGCCAACGTCCTGACTTTC. This codes for CAISVQGAGANVLTF.

The table lists this clonotype with a few counts. The chain joins TRBV19 to TRBJ1-1; 7 nucleotides line up with TRBD1. Per the germline V gene, CDR1 is LNHDA and CDR2 is SQIVND (reference sequence). The CDR3 has 17 residues. The trim removed 4 bases at V and 5 bases at J, leaving 16 bases unmatched. The CDR3 nucleotides read TGTGCCAGTAGTACAGCCCGAAACCGGGACAGATGGACTGAAGCTTTCTTT. Translation gives CASSTARNRDRWTEAFF.

CDR3: CASSRQGQSGANVLTF. The CDR3 bases are TGTGCCAGCAGCCGACAGGGCCAATCTGGGGCCAACGTCCTGACTTTC. This chain uses TRBV7-2 with TRBJ2-6; 7 bases are a match to TRBD1. The CDR3 totals 16 residues. In germline, CDR1 is SGHTA, CDR2 FQGNSA. The J segment lost 1 base and the V segment lost 5 bases, leaving 5 bases of the junction unmatched.

The rearrangement links TRBV20-1 to TRBJ2-3; D is perhaps TRBD1 or TRBD2 (5 bases each). CDR1 is DFQATT, CDR2 SNEGSKA, per germline (reference sequence). The CDR3 sequence is 16 residues long. Deletions cut 6 bases from V and 2 bases from J, with 21 bases between. The CDR3 region is CSAARWDGPATDTQYF. The CDR3 coding sequence is TGCAGTGCAGCCAGGTGGGACGGCCCCGCCACAGATACGCAGTATTTT.

This clonotype turned up a few times. The chain uses TRBV12-3 or TRBV12-4 and TRBJ2-5; TRBD1 might be the D (6 bases). The CDR3 is 12 residues long. Trimming removed 2 bases from V and 7 bases from J, with 8 bases in between. The CDR3 here is CASSLQGWTQYF. The CDR3 DNA is TGTGCCAGCAGTTTACAGGGGTGGACCCAGTACTTC.

This clonotype was detected many times. At one boundary the junction diverges from the germline segment, which might be a read error. The chain combines TRBV5-1 with TRBJ2-5; D remains ambiguous. Germline V gene data show CDR1 as SGHRS and CDR2 as YFSETQ. The CDR3 length is 13 residues. This CDR3 reads CASSVGQQETQYF. DNA for the CDR3: TGTGCCAGCAGCGTAGGGCAGCAAGAGACCCAGTACTTC. Drawing the rest from reference TRBV5-1 and TRBJ2-5, the complete variable domain is KAGVTQTPRYLIKTRGQQVTLSCSPISGHRSVSWYQQTPGQGLQFLFEYFSETQRNKGNFPGRFSGRQFSNSRSEMNVSTLELGDSALYLCASSVGQQETQYFGPGTRLLVL.

This clonotype was counted only a few times. J is TRBJ2-7 and V is TRBV4-2; no clear D. Trimming stripped 1 base from V and 2 bases from J, with 12 bases between. The CDR3 runs to 15 residues. Germline values: CDR1 LGHNA, CDR2 YNFKEQ. The CDR3 bases are TGTGCCAGCAGCCAAGGAGGACGGGTTACCTACGAGCAGTACTTC. Protein sequence: CASSQGGRVTYEQYF.

This clonotype appeared a few times. This chain joins TRBV9 and TRBJ2-1; 8 bases align to TRBD2. V lost 5 bases and J lost 7; bases outside the gene matches: 11. Germline V gives CDR1 SGDLS, CDR2 YYNGEE. This CDR3 spans 15 amino acids. The CDR3 sequence is CASSRSGSSRNEQFF. The CDR3 bases are TGTGCCAGCAGTCGCAGCGGGAGCTCGAGGAATGAGCAGTTCTTC.

Many counts were recorded for this clonotype. The V gene is TRBV12-3 or TRBV12-4, the J gene TRBJ2-7, with a weak D call TRBD1 (5 bases). Trimming removed 1 base at V and 1 base at J, with 11 bases between. The CDR3 contains 15 residues. The CDR3 spells CASSLVGPGSYEQYF. The DNA of the CDR3 is TGTGCCAGCAGTTTAGTGGGGCCAGGGTCCTACGAGCAGTACTTC.

This clonotype was observed a few times. The chain carries TRBV7-9 and TRBJ2-7; D gene ambiguous. There are 12 residues in the CDR3. Germline V lookup: CDR1 SEHNR, CDR2 FQNEAQ (reference sequence). Trimming took 3 bases from V and 4 from J, leaving 7 bases between them. Written as DNA, the CDR3 is TGTGCCAGCAGCTTCAAAGGATACGAGCAGTACTTC. Translating gives CASSFKGYEQYF.

This clonotype was seen a few times. The V call is TRBV20-1, the J call TRBJ1-2; tentatively, D is TRBD1 (6 bases). Per germline, CDR1 DFQATT and CDR2 SNEGSKA (reference sequence). This CDR3 comprises 14 residues. V gave up 5 bases and J gave up 4 bases, with 17 bases separating them. The CDR3 spells CSARNSGVGYGYTF. CDR3 coding DNA: TGCAGTGCTCGAAACTCAGGGGTAGGCTATGGCTACACCTTC.

This clonotype was counted a few times. This chain connects TRBV7-2 to TRBJ1-5; 9 positions agree with TRBD1. V lost 3 bases and J lost 3; bases outside the gene matches: 6. The length of the CDR3 is 16 residues. Looked up from germline, CDR1 is SGHTA and CDR2 is FQGNSA. The CDR3 nucleotides read TGTGCCAGCAGCTTGGGGGGACAGGGCACCAATCAGCCCCAGCATTTT. This gives the protein CASSLGGQGTNQPQHF.

J is TRBJ2-3 and V is TRBV7-9, with D possibly matching TRBD1 (6 bases). V shed 5 bases and J shed 4 bases, with 13 bases lying between them. The CDR3 sequence is 14 residues long. Germline V gives CDR1 SEHNR, CDR2 FQNEAQ (reference sequence). The CDR3 region has the DNA TGTGCCAGCAGCCGCGGACAGACAGCAGATACGCAGTATTTT. Residues: CASSRGQTADTQYF.

This clonotype has just a few counts. This chain connects TRBV10-3 to TRBJ1-5; a possible D gene is TRBD1 (5 bases). The CDR3 has 14 residues. V was shortened by 6 bases and J by 5 bases, with 14 bases between the two germline ends. Looked up from germline, CDR1 is ENHRY and CDR2 is SYGVKD. CDR3 bases: TGTGCCATCAGGAACGACAGCCCCTATCAGCCCCAGCATTTT. Translating it yields CAIRNDSPYQPQHF.

The V and J genes are TRBV12-3 or TRBV12-4 and TRBJ2-3; TRBD1 is a possible D gene (5 bases). With 3 bases removed from V and 2 bases from J, the gap between germline ends came to 12 bases. The CDR3 is 15 residues long. As DNA, the CDR3 is TGTGCCAGCAGTTTTGGGTACAGGTACACAGATACGCAGTATTTT. Its translation is CASSFGYRYTDTQYF.

This clonotype has at least ten counts. The CDR3 loop is CASSTGMEGVNQPQHF. CDR3 DNA sequence: TGTGCCAGCAGCACGGGAATGGAGGGAGTCAATCAGCCCCAGCATTTT. The chain is built from TRBV7-2 and TRBJ1-5; D is ambiguous. The ends were cut back, 5 bases at V and 3 bases at J, with 17 bases in the middle. The length of the CDR3 is 16 residues. Germline CDR1 is SGHTA and CDR2 is FQGNSA.

This clonotype was seen at least ten times. V usage is TRBV3-1 and J usage is TRBJ2-2; D ambiguous. Germline V gene sequence: CDR1 LGHDT, CDR2 YNNKEL (reference sequence). V was cut by 2 bases and J by 2 bases, with 12 bases left in between. This CDR3 has 16 amino acids. This chain's CDR3 is CASSQSFGSNTGELFF. CDR3 DNA: TGTGCCAGCAGCCAAAGTTTCGGAAGTAACACCGGGGAGCTGTTTTTT.

This clonotype was detected only a few times. The CDR3 loop reads CAISEGNIEQYF. The CDR3 nucleotides read TGTGCCATCAGTGAGGGCAACATCGAGCAGTACTTC. The chain combines TRBV10-3 with TRBJ2-7; no clear D gene. CDR1 and CDR2 from the germline V gene are ENHRY and SYGVKD. Between the trimmed V and J ends, which lost 2 bases and 6 bases, there was a span of 8 bases. This CDR3 comprises 12 residues.

The V gene is TRBV21-1, the J gene TRBJ2-1; TRBD2, the D gene given by the table, was not confirmed from the DNA. TRBV21-1 is designated a pseudogene. The CDR3 runs 22 residues. CDR3 sequence: CASSKPGRTSGRALTDIYEQFF. CDR3 bases: TGTGCCAGCAGCAAACCCGGACGGACTAGCGGGAGGGCCTTGACCGATATTTATGAGCAGTTCTTC.

In this sample, this clonotype turned up a few times. The chain uses TRBV7-2 and TRBJ2-1; D remains ambiguous. Germline V gene data show CDR1 as SGHTA and CDR2 as FQGNSA. The ends were cut back, 7 bases at V and 9 bases at J, with 13 bases in the middle. The CDR3 extends over 12 amino acids. CDR3 bases: TGTGCCAGCACCCTACGGGCTGGTGAGCAGTTCTTC. Translating it yields CASTLRAGEQFF. Full variable domain (rest looked up from reference TRBV7-2 and TRBJ2-1): GAGVSQSPSNKVTEKGKDVELRCDPISGHTALYWYRQSLGQGLEFLIYFQGNSAPDKSGLPSDRFSAERTGGSVSTLTIQRTQQEDSAVYLCASTLRAGEQFFGPGTRLTVL.

This clonotype was observed many times. The chain uses TRBV12-3 or TRBV12-4 and TRBJ2-3; possibly TRBD1 for D (6 bases). Trimming cost V 5 bases and J 4 bases, with 13 bases left between them. The CDR3 loop spans 14 amino acids. The CDR3 DNA reads TGTGCCAGCAGTAGATTGACAGGAGCAGATACGCAGTATTTT. Its protein product is CASSRLTGADTQYF.

This clonotype has more than one count but fewer than ten. The rearrangement links TRBV20-1 to TRBJ2-5; D possibly matches TRBD1 or TRBD2 (6 bases each). This CDR3 is built from 13 residues. Trimming removed 1 base at V and 4 bases at J, with 10 bases between. Germline V gives CDR1 DFQATT, CDR2 SNEGSKA (reference sequence). The DNA for the CDR3 is TGCAGTGCTAGAGGAGGGGGGCCAGAGACCCAGTACTTC. Amino acids: CSARGGGPETQYF.

V and J are TRBV7-9 and TRBJ2-7, with 9 bases that match TRBD1. Germline CDR1 is SEHNR and CDR2 is FQNEAQ (reference sequence). The CDR3 consists of 14 residues. V lost 5 bases and J lost 5; bases outside the gene matches: 7. CDR3 amino acids: CASSTGQGVDEQYF. The CDR3 DNA reads TGTGCCAGCAGCACGGGACAGGGAGTGGACGAGCAGTACTTC.

This clonotype was counted at least ten times. The chain employs TRBV7-9 and TRBJ2-1; 7 bases fit TRBD2. Germline loops: CDR1 SEHNR, CDR2 FQNEAQ (reference sequence). The CDR3 consists of 16 residues. V trimming: 5 bases; J trimming: 3 bases; junction bases outside the gene matches: 10. CDR3 loop: CASSPRGDLIYNEQFF. CDR3 coding DNA: TGTGCCAGCAGCCCTCGGGGGGACCTAATCTACAATGAGCAGTTCTTC.

This clonotype was detected many times. Mismatch with germline at one junction end may stem from a read error. This chain uses TRBV7-8 with TRBJ2-5, with 8 bases lining up with TRBD2. The CDR3 extends over 16 amino acids. CDR1 is SGHVS, CDR2 FQNEAQ, per germline. CDR3 nucleotides: TGTGCCAGCAGCAAACGGGTTAGCGGGGCAAAAGAGACCCAGTATTTC. It is translated as CASSKRVSGAKETQYF.

This chain joins TRBV20-1 and TRBJ2-4, with D possibly TRBD2 on 5 matching bases. Trimming shortened V by 5 bases and J by 0 bases, and 14 bases separated the two germline ends. The V gene's germline CDR1 is DFQATT and CDR2 SNEGSKA (reference sequence). CDR3 length equals 15 residues. The DNA of the CDR3 is TGCAGTGCTCCTCAGGCGGGCGTAGCCAAAAACATTCAGTACTTC. This gives the protein CSAPQAGVAKNIQYF.

This clonotype appeared many times. The chain recombines TRBV4-2 with TRBJ1-4; D is possibly TRBD1 (6 bases). V was clipped by 2 bases and J by 4 bases, with 14 bases between them. CDR1 LGHNA and CDR2 YNFKEQ come from the germline V gene. The CDR3 totals 16 residues. Here the CDR3 reads CASSQNRQVNNEKLFF. In nucleotides, the CDR3 is TGTGCCAGCAGCCAAAATAGACAGGTCAATAATGAAAAACTGTTTTTT.